Each of the 5 T cell receptor beta chains below was sequenced from the same sample in a study of T cell responses to AZD1222 COVID-19 vaccine. The method was immunoSEQ multiplex PCR; TCRdb's version includes in-frame clones alone and lacks a portion of them. The data hold about 110,000 clones, with 90% to 95% observed a single time. Specimen: peripheral blood, collected on day 0 of AZD1222 vaccination. All receptors derive from an adult in good health.

This clone was found once. This sequence joins TRBV27 and TRBJ1-2; TRBD1 matches at 8 bases. CDR1 and CDR2 (germline): MNHEY, SMNVEV (reference sequence). Trimming cost V 7 bases and J 4 bases; bases outside gene matches: 5. This CDR3 comprises 13 residues. The CDR3 sequence: CASTGTGLYGYTF. The CDR3 region has the DNA TGTGCCAGCACCGGGACAGGCCTCTATGGCTACACCTTC.

The chain couples TRBV28 to TRBJ1-2, with D hard to call. This CDR3 has 12 amino acids. V dropped 3 bases and J dropped 4 bases, with 6 bases sitting between them. From germline, CDR1 is MDHEN and CDR2 SYDVKM. CDR3 sequence: CASSLSSYGYTF. Written as DNA, the CDR3 is TGTGCCAGCAGTTTGTCTAGCTATGGCTACACCTTC.

This rearrangement joins TRBV27 to TRBJ2-7; weak D call: TRBD1 (6 bases). CDR1 is MNHEY and CDR2 is SMNVEV in the germline V gene (reference sequence). V lost 6 bases and J 3 bases, leaving 15 bases between the germline ends. The CDR3 runs 14 residues. The CDR3 nucleotides are TGTGCCAGCAGGGGTCCAGGGGCAATCTACGAGCAGTACTTC. Residues: CASRGPGAIYEQYF.

V usage is TRBV13 and J usage is TRBJ2-2, with unresolved D. Germline V gene sequence: CDR1 PRHDT, CDR2 FYEKMQ (reference sequence). Trimming removed 5 bases at V and 8 bases at J, with 9 bases between. The CDR3 spans 12 residues. The CDR3 region has the DNA TGTGCCAGCAGCCCTAGTTCGGGGGAGCTGTTTTTT. This encodes CASSPSSGELFF.

J is TRBJ2-2 and V is TRBV3-1 (or the pseudogene TRBV3-2), with D unresolved. This CDR3 comprises 13 residues. The V gene's germline CDR1 is LGHDT and CDR2 YNNKEL (reference sequence). With 2 bases removed from V and 7 bases from J, the gap between germline ends came to 8 bases. CDR3 in DNA: TGTGCCAGCAGCCAACCCCCGTTCGGGGAGCTGTTTTTT. Its protein is CASSQPPFGELFF.